This TCR beta chain was documented in a study of blood T cell repertoires in COVID-19. As for the study in general: COVID-19 samples from acute and convalescent phases originated in the United States, Italy and Spain.

Sequencing was performed with immunoSEQ multiplex PCR; in TCRdb, only in-frame clones are kept and a portion is missing. Of some 170,000 clones in the sample, roughly 80% were seen once. The V gene end was trimmed by 7 bases and the J gene end by 2 bases; junction bases not matched to a gene: 11. Germline CDR1 reads LNHDA; CDR2 reads SQIVND (reference sequence). The CDR3 sequence is 16 residues long. The clonotype originates from a man between 60 and 75 years old with acute or convalescent COVID-19. Sequenced sample: peripheral blood. The V gene is TRBV19, the J gene TRBJ1-3; 7 bases fit TRBD1. The CDR3 loop is CASTSDRRRAGNTIYF. The DNA for the CDR3 is TGTGCCAGTACCTCGGACAGGCGGCGGGCTGGAAACACCATATATTTT.